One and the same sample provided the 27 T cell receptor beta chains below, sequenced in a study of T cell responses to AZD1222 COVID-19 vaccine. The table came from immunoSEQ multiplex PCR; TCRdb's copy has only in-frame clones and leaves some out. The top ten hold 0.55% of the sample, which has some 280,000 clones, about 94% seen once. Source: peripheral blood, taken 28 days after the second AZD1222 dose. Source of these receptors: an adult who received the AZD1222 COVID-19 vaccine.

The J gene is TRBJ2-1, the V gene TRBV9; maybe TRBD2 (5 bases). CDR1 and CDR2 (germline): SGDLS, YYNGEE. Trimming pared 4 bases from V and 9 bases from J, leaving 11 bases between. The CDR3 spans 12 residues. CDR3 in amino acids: CASSSRTGEQFF. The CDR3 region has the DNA TGTGCCAGCAGCTCCCGGACTGGTGAGCAGTTCTTC.

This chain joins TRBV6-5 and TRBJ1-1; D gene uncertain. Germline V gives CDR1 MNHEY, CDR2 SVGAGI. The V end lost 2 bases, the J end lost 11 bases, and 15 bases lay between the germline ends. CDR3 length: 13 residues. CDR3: CASSYRADLGAFF. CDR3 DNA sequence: TGTGCCAGCAGTTACAGGGCAGACTTAGGGGCTTTCTTT.

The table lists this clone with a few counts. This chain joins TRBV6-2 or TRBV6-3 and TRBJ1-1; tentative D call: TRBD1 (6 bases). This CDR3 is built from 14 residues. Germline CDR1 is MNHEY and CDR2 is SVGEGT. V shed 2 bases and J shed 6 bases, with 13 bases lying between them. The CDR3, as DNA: TGTGCCAGCAGTTACGCTTGGGACAACCCTGAAGCTTTCTTT. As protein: CASSYAWDNPEAFF.

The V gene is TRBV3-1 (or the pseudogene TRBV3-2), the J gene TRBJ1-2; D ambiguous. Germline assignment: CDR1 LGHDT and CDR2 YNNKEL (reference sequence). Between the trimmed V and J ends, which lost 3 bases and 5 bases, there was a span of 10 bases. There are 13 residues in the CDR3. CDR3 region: CASSHGSTYGYTF. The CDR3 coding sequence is TGTGCCAGCAGCCACGGCAGCACATATGGCTACACCTTC.

DNA of the CDR3: TGTGCCAGCAGGAAACCCGCGGGGGGGAACTATGGCTACACCTTC. Amino acid sequence: CASRKPAGGNYGYTF. This chain uses TRBV28 with TRBJ1-2, with D maybe TRBD1 (5 bases). V dropped 6 bases and J dropped 2 bases, with 16 bases sitting between them. Germline V lookup: CDR1 MDHEN, CDR2 SYDVKM. The CDR3 loop spans 15 amino acids.

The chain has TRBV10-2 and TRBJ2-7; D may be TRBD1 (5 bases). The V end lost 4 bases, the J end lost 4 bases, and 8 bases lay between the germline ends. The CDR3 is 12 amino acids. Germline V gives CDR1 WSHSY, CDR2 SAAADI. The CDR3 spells CASSGRAYEQYF. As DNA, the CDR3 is TGCGCCAGCAGTGGCAGGGCTTACGAGCAGTACTTC.

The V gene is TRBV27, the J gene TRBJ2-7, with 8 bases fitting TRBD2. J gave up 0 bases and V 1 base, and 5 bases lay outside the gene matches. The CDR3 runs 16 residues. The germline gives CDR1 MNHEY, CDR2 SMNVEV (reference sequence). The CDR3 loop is CASSLLSSGHSYEQYF. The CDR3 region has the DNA TGTGCCAGCAGTTTATTATCTAGCGGGCACTCCTACGAGCAGTACTTC.

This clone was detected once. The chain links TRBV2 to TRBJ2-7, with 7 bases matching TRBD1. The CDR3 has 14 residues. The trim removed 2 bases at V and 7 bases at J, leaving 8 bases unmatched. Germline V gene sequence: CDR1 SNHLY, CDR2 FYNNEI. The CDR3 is CASSERQGVYEQYF. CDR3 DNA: TGTGCCAGCAGTGAAAGGCAGGGGGTCTATGAGCAGTACTTC.

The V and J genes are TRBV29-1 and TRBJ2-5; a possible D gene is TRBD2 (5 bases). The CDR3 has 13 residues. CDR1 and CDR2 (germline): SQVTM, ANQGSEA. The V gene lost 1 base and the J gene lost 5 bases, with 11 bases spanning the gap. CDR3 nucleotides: TGCAGCGTTGAAGTAGCGAATTCGGAGACCCAGTACTTC. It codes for CSVEVANSETQYF. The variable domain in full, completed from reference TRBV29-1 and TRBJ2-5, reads SAVISQKPSRDICQRGTSLTIQCQVDSQVTMMFWYRQQPGQSLTLIATANQGSEATYESGFVIDKFPISRPNLTFSTLTVSNMSPEDSSIYLCSVEVANSETQYFGPGTRLLVL.

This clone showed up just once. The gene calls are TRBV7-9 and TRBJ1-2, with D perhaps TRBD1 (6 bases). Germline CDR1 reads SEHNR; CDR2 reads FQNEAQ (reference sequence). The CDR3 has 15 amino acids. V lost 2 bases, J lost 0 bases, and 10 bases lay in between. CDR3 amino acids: CASSLYRESNYGYTF. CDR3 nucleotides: TGTGCCAGCAGCTTATACAGGGAATCTAACTATGGCTACACCTTC.

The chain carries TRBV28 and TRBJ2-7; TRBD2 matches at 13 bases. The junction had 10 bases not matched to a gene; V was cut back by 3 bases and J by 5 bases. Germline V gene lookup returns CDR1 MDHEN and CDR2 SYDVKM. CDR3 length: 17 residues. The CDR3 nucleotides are TGTGCCAGCAGTTTTGGGCAACTAGCGGGAGGGCGGGACGAGCAGTACTTC. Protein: CASSFGQLAGGRDEQYF.

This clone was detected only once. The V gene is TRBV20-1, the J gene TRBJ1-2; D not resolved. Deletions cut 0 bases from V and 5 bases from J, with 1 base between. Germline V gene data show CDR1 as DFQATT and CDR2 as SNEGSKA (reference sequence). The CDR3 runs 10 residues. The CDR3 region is CSARDYGYTF. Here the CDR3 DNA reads TGCAGTGCTAGAGATTATGGCTACACCTTC.

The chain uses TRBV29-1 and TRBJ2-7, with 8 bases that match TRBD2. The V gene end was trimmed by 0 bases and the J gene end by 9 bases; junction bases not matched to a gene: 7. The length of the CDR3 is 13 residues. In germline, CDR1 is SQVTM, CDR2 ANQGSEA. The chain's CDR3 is CSVEDLGRVLQYF. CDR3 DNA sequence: TGCAGCGTTGAAGATCTCGGGAGGGTGCTGCAGTACTTC.

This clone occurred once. The CDR3, as DNA: TGCGCCAGCAGCCAGCAAGGGGCTGCCCAGTACGAGCAGTACTTC. This translates into CASSQQGAAQYEQYF. The chain uses TRBV5-1 and TRBJ2-7, with D tentatively TRBD1 (5 bases). Germline V gene data show CDR1 as SGHRS and CDR2 as YFSETQ. V was shortened by 4 bases and J by 4 bases, with 18 bases between the two germline ends. The CDR3 has 15 amino acids. Complete variable domain (other parts from reference TRBV5-1 and TRBJ2-7): KAGVTQTPRYLIKTRGQQVTLSCSPISGHRSVSWYQQTPGQGLQFLFEYFSETQRNKGNFPGRFSGRQFSNSRSEMNVSTLELGDSALYLCASSQQGAAQYEQYFGPGTRLTVT.

CDR3 bases: TGCGCCAGCAAAGGATTCGGGACAGCCTACGAGCAGTACTTC. Translation: CASKGFGTAYEQYF. The rearrangement uses TRBV5-1 and TRBJ2-7; 7 nucleotides line up with TRBD1. This CDR3 comprises 14 residues. V lost 6 bases to trimming and J lost 2 bases; unmatched junction nucleotides: 8. Germline V CDR1 and CDR2: SGHRS, YFSETQ. Drawing the rest from reference TRBV5-1 and TRBJ2-7, the complete variable domain is KAGVTQTPRYLIKTRGQQVTLSCSPISGHRSVSWYQQTPGQGLQFLFEYFSETQRNKGNFPGRFSGRQFSNSRSEMNVSTLELGDSALYLCASKGFGTAYEQYFGPGTRLTVT.

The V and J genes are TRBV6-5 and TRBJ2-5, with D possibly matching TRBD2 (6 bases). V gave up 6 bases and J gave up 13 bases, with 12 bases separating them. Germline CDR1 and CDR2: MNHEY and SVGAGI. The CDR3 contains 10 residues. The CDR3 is CASRGLLWYF. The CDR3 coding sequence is TGTGCCAGCAGGGGACTCCTGTGGTACTTC.

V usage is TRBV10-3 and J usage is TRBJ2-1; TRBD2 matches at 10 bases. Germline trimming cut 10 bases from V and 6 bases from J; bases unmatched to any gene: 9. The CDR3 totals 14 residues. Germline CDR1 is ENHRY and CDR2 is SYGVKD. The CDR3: CATGGSGRLNEQFF. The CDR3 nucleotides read TGTGCCACGGGGGGTAGCGGGAGGCTCAATGAGCAGTTCTTC.

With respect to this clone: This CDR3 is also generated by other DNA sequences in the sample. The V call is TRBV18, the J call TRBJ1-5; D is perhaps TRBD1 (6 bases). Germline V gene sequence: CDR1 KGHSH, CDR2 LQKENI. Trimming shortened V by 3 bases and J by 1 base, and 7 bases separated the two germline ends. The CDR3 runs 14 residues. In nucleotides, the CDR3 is TGTGCCAGCTCACCTGGACAGAGCAATCAGCCCCAGCATTTT. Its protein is CASSPGQSNQPQHF.

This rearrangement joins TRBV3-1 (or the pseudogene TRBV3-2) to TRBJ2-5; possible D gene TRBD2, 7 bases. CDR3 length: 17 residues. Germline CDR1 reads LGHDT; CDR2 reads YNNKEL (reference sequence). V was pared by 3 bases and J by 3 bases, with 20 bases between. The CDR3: CASSQGGGHRGKETQYF. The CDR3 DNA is TGTGCCAGCAGCCAGGGCGGGGGCCATCGCGGGAAAGAGACCCAGTACTTC.

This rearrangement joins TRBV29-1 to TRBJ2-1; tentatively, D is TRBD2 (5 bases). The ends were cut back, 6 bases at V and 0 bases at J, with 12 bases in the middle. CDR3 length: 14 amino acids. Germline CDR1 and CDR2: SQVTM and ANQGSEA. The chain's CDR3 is CSVLGSSSYNEQFF. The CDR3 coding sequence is TGCAGCGTCCTAGGGAGTAGCTCCTACAATGAGCAGTTCTTC.

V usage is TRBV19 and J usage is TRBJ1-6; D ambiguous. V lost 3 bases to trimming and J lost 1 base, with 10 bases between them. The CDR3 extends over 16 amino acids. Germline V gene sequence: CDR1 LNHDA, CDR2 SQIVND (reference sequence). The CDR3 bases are TGTGCCAGTAGTATGGACGGCGCGTCCTATAATTCACCCCTCCACTTT. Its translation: CASSMDGASYNSPLHF.

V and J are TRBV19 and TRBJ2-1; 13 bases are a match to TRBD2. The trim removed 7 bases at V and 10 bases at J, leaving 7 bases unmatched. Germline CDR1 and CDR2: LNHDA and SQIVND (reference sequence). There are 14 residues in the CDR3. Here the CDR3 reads CASNSLAGGGEQFF. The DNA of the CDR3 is TGTGCCAGTAATTCACTAGCGGGAGGGGGAGAGCAGTTCTTC.

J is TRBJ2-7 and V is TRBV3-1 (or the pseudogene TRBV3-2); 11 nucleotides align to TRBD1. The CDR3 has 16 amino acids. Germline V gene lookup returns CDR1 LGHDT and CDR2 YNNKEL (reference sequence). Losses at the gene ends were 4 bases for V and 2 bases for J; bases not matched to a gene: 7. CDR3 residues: CASSRRGTGGTYEQYF. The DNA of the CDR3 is TGTGCCAGCAGCCGGCGGGGGACAGGGGGGACCTACGAGCAGTACTTC.

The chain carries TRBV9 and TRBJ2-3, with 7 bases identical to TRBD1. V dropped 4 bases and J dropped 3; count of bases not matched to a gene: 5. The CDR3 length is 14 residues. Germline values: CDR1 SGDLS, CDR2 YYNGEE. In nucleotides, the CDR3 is TGTGCCAGCAGCCAGACGGGACAGACAGATACGCAGTATTTT. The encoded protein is CASSQTGQTDTQYF.

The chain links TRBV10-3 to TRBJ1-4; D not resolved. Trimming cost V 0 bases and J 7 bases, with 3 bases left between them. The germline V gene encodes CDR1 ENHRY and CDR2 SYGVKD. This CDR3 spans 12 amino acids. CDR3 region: CAISESTEKLFF. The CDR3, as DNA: TGTGCCATCAGTGAGTCTACTGAAAAACTGTTTTTT.

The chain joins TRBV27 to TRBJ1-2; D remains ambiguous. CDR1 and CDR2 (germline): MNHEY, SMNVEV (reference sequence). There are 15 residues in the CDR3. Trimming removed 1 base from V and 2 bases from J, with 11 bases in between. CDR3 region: CASSLLKGQNYGYTF. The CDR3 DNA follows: TGTGCCAGCAGTTTATTAAAGGGCCAGAACTATGGCTACACCTTC.

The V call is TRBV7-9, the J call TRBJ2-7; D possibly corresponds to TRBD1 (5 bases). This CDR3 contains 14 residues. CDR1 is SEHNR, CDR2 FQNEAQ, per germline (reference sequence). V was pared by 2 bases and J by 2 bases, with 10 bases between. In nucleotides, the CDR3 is TGTGCCAGCAGCTTACGAGTAGGGGCCTACGAGCAGTACTTC. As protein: CASSLRVGAYEQYF.